The T cell receptor beta chain described here comes from a study of cytomegalovirus exposure and HLA in healthy donors (dated by TCRdb to between 2016 and 2019). In terms of the full investigation: In an earlier analysis of roughly 500 of the donors, 276 Gb of sequence data and 100 million or so unique TCR beta sequences from about 190 million T cells were reported. An early release covering around 630 HLA-typed donors comprised around 300 gigabases of sequencing data and approximately 85 million unique TCR sequences. The genetic ancestry cluster associated with self-reported Caucasian donors included 70% to 85% of the roughly 400 genotyped donors. The study aimed to test whether signatures of past pathogen exposure could be identified by cataloging public T cell receptors. The study used immunosequencing to profile the T cell repertoires of 600 to 850 subjects and linked those repertoires to cytomegalovirus serostatus. Besides the first cohort of approximately 710 subjects, a separate validation cohort made up of roughly 120 different subjects was used. High-throughput TCR immunosequencing, statistical association of individual TCRs with disease status, and machine learning were combined to predict cytomegalovirus infection status. A later analysis re-examined previously published TCR beta repertoires from about 700 donors and added high-resolution HLA genotyping to investigate patterns of TCR occurrence. The later analysis used no new phenotypic data to find candidate immune exposures, relying instead on TCR beta sequences and their occurrence across donors. To decide whether each TCR beta V gene segment behaved as functional or pseudogenic, an earlier analysis of some 600 of the donors relied on high-throughput TCR beta sequencing. Donor age, sex, ethnicity and CMV serostatus were compiled together with the repertoire data. In a later genetic analysis, genome-wide SNP genotypes for about 65% of the roughly 670 donors were used, and that subset was treated as a discovery cohort. All discovery cohort repertoires had been generated using a single sequencing platform. HLA typing included class I and class II loci at four-digit resolution. Typing coverage differed by locus: A, B, C, DRB1 and DQB1 were typed in about 629-640 donors, DQA1 in roughly 500, DPA1 in some 610, and DPB1 in roughly 450. Four or five DR-DQ haplotypes were handled as single units for association and clustering because linkage in the cohort was strong. Across about 380 genotyped donors of the cohort, an average of about 240,000 unique TCR beta nucleotide sequences per donor were sequenced, and about a sixth of those sequences were non-productive. Study-wide conclusions, independent of this receptor: When HLA alleles, especially DR and DQ, strongly co-occurred, TCR associations were difficult to assign to individual alleles. Several of the top co-occurrence clusters appeared to be linked to parvovirus B19, influenza, CMV and Epstein-Barr virus, according to a later analysis. Roughly uniform sequencing depth across donors was assumed in presence/absence analyses, although this assumption may not hold. Some 15 rarely observed V segments, including chromosome 9 orphons, were excluded from the earlier analysis of a few hundred of the donors because counts were too low. It was suggested by the authors that the approach could potentially be generalized to other disease states and immunological phenotypes. V-gene and J-gene trimming of TCR beta chains was associated with a missense DCLRE1C variant in a later genetic analysis, and the association was replicated in an independent cohort. HLA typing was unavailable for some donors at each locus, so association tests used only the typed subset. Broadly in line with IMGT annotations, most TCR beta V segments showed up in productive rearrangements about 87% or about 30% of the time in an earlier analysis of some 590 of the donors. Some IMGT-functional V segments, including TRBV6-2 and TRBV6-3, could not be distinguished by the 87-base-pair reads and were therefore excluded. According to a later analysis, most CMV-associated TCR beta chains appeared to be HLA-restricted, and the HLA associations seemed to be driven largely by CMV exposure. While some public TCRs were present in many individuals, most TCR sequences turned up only very rarely across donors. In both the original and validation cohorts, the classifier was reported to diagnose cytomegalovirus status with high specificity and sensitivity. In a later analysis, HLA-associated TCR beta chains were found to be more clonally expanded and to have lower generation probabilities than equally common non-associated chains. A further reported finding was that TCR beta sequences accurately predicted the HLA-A and HLA-B alleles for most subjects in the first cohort. A group of highly shared sequence variants was considered likely to be a technical artifact of the sequencing pipeline. Linkage disequilibrium might explain the correlated functional status among segregating V segments, but an unknown experimental factor could not be ruled out. A later genetic analysis reported fewer N-insertions in productive TCRs among donors in an Asian-associated ancestry cluster than the roughly 620-donor mean. Only TCR beta chains were sequenced in this cohort, and the absence of alpha or paired-chain data limited detectable features. The only immune exposure information available for the cohort was CMV serostatus. Specific HLA alleles were associated with around 18,000 TCR beta sequences at a false discovery rate of 0.05 in a later analysis. A total of 150 to 200 TCR beta chains were listed by the study as associated with cytomegalovirus. A later analysis found that TCR association rates varied across HLA loci, with DRB1 alleles showing the most associated TCRs and HLA-C alleles the fewest. A few of the identified cytomegalovirus-associated TCR beta chains were confirmed in vitro to be specific for cytomegalovirus antigens.

This clone was seen a handful of times. The antigen this receptor binds is unknown. Base-call qualities are not available, and no considerably larger clone is one nucleotide away. From a lookup of the germline V gene, CDR1 and CDR2 are KGHSH and LQKENI. Between the V and J ends, shortened by 3 bases and 4 bases respectively, the junction contains 10 bases. Inclusive of the bounding cysteine and phenylalanine, the CDR3 is 15 residues long. Just the 45-base CDR3 DNA is kept, in frame starting at base 1. Libraries were built with the immunoSEQ multiplex PCR assay. For the multiplex PCR, a mixture combining 60 forward primers for TCR Vbeta segments and 13 reverse primers for TCR Jbeta segments was used. A multiplex PCR assay on genomic DNA amplified the CDR3 region of rearranged TCR beta genes. Amplified TCR beta libraries were sequenced as 87-base-pair reads on the Illumina HiSeq System. The study's own analysis went as follows. Across the 700 or so repertoires, a later analysis counted tens of millions of unique TCR beta chains, 9 million to 14 million of which were shared by at least two donors. Raw reads were error-corrected and collapsed into unique sequences with a nearest-neighbor algorithm that merged closely related sequences to remove PCR and sequencing errors. CDR3 sequences were aligned to IMGT reference sequences to assign V, D and J gene segments. For a sequence to be retained, a match of at least six nucleotides was required to both a V gene segment and a J gene segment. Rearrangements were classified as productive when the CDR3 lacked stop codons and remained in frame with V and J, and all other rearrangements were classified as non-productive. CDR3 was defined according to IMGT convention as the region running from the second conserved V-encoded cysteine to the conserved J-encoded phenylalanine. In an earlier analysis of some 550 of the donors, sequences lacking an unambiguous match to a single V gene segment were excluded. In an earlier analysis of roughly 600 of the donors, a V segment was called functional when productive rearrangements were above 56.7%, and segregating when the standard deviation between donors exceeded 5%. A statistical classification framework was built to diagnose cytomegalovirus status from the catalog of TCR beta chain sequences. In a later analysis, TCR nucleotide sequences were compared against IMGT/GENE-DB human TR gene sequences so that V and J genes could be assigned. Using the TCRdist pipeline, a later analysis assigned CDR3 sequences along with most-parsimonious VDJ recombination scenarios. In a later analysis, each TCR beta chain was defined by its CDR3 amino acid sequence together with its V-gene family, and reads without a unique V-gene family were excluded. A later analysis removed several hundred highly shared, low-generation-probability nucleotide sequences to deal with suspected cross-contamination and a sequencing artifact. In a later analysis, a clonal expansion index for each public chain was calculated from normalized within-repertoire ranks of inferred template counts. In a later analysis, generation probabilities were computed with a VDJ recombination model fitted to out-of-frame rearrangements, and the resulting probabilities were checked against IGoR. A later analysis scored TCR-TCR, TCR-HLA and TCR-CMV co-occurrence with hypergeometric tests, applying a repertoire-size bias correction to TCR pairs. In a later analysis, false discovery rates were estimated by permuting HLA or CMV assignments 20 times. In a later analysis, co-occurring TCRs were grouped using DBSCAN, and TCRdist sequence similarity was added for clustering within HLA-allele-positive subsets. Repertoires with fewer than 30,000 or more than 120,000 public chains were left out of co-occurrence clustering, as were four to six repertoires with anomalous nucleotide sharing. TCRdb carries this immuneACCESS record with in-frame sequences only. Its versions omit some clonotypes, under half of them owing to an unresolved V gene in the studies checked, with the rest unexplained. V, J and clone size are taken as reported in that table, and D and trimming were inferred from the DNA itself. Within this sample are 72,000 or so clones, with roughly 74% of them counted one time only. Of the sample, 10% to 12% falls within the top ten clones.

The cohort was made up of roughly 670 healthy bone marrow donors. Cohort members were all nominally healthy when sampled, although unrecorded immune exposures were likely present. CMV serostatus was positive for about 290 and negative for about 55% of the roughly 670 cohort members, and was not recorded for this donor. A peripheral blood sample was provided by each donor, and peripheral blood mononuclear cells were used for TCR beta sequencing. Genomic DNA extraction from the blood cell samples was performed with the Qiagen DNeasy Blood Extraction Kit. The chain employs TRBV18 and TRBJ2-6, and possibly TRBD2, on 6 matching bases. This clonotype was obtained from a human donor in good health. Specimen: PBMCs. The sequenced DNA: TGTGCCAGCTCACCGGGACTCCCCGGGGCCAACGTCCTGACTTTC. Protein translation: CASSPGLPGANVLTF.